The 4 T cell receptor beta chains in this list originate from one sample, sequenced in a study of T cell responses to AZD1222 COVID-19 vaccine. Some clones are missing from TCRdb's copy, which holds only in-frame ones; the method was immunoSEQ multiplex PCR. There are about 110,000 clones in the sample; about 90% occur only once, and roughly 5% lies in the top ten. This specimen consisted of peripheral blood, obtained 28 days after the second AZD1222 dose. The receptor source for this set is an adult who received the AZD1222 COVID-19 vaccine.

The genes are TRBV21-1 and TRBJ2-2; the table calls TRBD2, which could not be checked here. TRBV21-1 is annotated as a pseudogene. The CDR3 is 15 amino acids. In DNA, the CDR3 is TGTGCCAGCAGCATGGAGGGGGGGATAACCGGGGAGCTGTTTTTT. Translation: CASSMEGGITGELFF.

The chain combines TRBV9 with TRBJ2-7; D is uncertain. The CDR3 is 15 amino acids. The V gene's germline CDR1 is SGDLS and CDR2 YYNGEE. The ends were cut back, 3 bases at V and 0 bases at J, with 13 bases in the middle. As DNA, the CDR3 is TGTGCCAGCAGCGCCCAAGGGTCCGGCTCCTACGAGCAGTACTTC. Translating gives CASSAQGSGSYEQYF.

The gene calls are TRBV5-4 and TRBJ1-5, with D tentatively TRBD1 (5 bases). From germline, CDR1 is SGHNT and CDR2 YYREEE (reference sequence). Deletions cut 2 bases from V and 1 base from J, with 7 bases between. This CDR3 comprises 14 residues. CDR3 sequence reads: CASSFGGSNQPQHF. In DNA, the CDR3 is TGTGCCAGCAGCTTTGGGGGGAGCAATCAGCCCCAGCATTTT.

This chain connects TRBV7-6 to TRBJ1-1; D may be TRBD1 (6 bases). Germline V gene sequence: CDR1 SGHVS, CDR2 FNYEAQ. This CDR3 has 17 amino acids. Trimming removed 2 bases at V and 0 bases at J, with 16 bases between. CDR3 amino acids: CASSLPQGLEMNTEAFF. For the CDR3, the DNA is TGTGCCAGCAGCTTACCACAGGGCCTGGAAATGAACACTGAAGCTTTCTTT.